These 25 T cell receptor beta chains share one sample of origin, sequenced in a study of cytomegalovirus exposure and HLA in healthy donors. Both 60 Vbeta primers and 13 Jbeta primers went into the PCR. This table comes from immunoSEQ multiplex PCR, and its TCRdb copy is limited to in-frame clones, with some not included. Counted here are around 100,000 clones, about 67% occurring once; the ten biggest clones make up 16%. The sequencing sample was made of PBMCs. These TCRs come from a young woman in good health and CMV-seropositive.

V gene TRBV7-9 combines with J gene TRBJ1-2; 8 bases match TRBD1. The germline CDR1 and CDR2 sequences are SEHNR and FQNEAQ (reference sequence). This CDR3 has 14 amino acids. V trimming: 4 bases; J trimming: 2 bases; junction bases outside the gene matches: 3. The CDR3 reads CASSSRTGNYGYTF. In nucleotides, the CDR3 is TGTGCCAGCAGCTCTAGGACAGGGAACTATGGCTACACCTTC.

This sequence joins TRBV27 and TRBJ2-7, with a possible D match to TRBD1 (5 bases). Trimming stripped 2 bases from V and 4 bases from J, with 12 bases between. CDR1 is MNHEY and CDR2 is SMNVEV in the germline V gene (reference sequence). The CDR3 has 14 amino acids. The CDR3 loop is CASSLLGRQYEQYF. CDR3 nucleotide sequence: TGTGCCAGCAGTTTACTGGGGCGCCAATACGAGCAGTACTTC.

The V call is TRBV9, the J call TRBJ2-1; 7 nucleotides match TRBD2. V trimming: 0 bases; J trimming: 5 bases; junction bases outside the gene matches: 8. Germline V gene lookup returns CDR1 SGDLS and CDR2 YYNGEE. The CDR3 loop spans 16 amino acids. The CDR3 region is CASSVGLAETDNEQFF. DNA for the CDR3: TGTGCCAGCAGCGTAGGGCTAGCGGAGACAGACAATGAGCAGTTCTTC.

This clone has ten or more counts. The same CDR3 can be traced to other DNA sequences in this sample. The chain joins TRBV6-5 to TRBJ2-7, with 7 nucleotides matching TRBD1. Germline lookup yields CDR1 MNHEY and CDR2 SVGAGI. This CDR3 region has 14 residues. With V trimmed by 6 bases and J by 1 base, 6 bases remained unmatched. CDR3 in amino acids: CASSRQGSSYEQYF. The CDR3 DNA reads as TGTGCCAGCAGCAGACAGGGTTCATCCTACGAGCAGTACTTC.

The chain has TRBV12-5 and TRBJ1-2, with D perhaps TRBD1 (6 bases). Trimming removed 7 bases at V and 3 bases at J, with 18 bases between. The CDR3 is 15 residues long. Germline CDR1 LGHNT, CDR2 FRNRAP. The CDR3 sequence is CASAGQGPYDYGYTF. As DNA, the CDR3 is TGTGCTAGTGCCGGGCAGGGGCCCTACGACTATGGCTACACCTTC.

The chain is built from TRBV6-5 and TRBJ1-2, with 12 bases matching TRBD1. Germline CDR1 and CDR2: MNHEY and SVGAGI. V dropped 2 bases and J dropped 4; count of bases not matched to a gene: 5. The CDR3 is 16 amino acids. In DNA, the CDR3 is TGTGCCAGCAGTTACGCCGGGACAGGGGGCAGCTATGGCTACACCTTC. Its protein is CASSYAGTGGSYGYTF.

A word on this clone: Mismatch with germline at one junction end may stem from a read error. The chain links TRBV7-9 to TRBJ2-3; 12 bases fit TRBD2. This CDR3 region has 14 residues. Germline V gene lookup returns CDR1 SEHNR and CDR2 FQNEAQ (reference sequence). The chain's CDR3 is CANSLETSGSSQYF. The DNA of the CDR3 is TGTGCCAACAGCTTAGAGACTAGCGGGAGTTCGCAGTATTTT. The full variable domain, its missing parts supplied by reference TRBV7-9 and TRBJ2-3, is DTGVSQNPRHKITKRGQNVTFRCDPISEHNRLYWYRQTLGQGPEFLTYFQNEAQLEKSRLLSDRFSAERPKGSFSTLEIQRTEQGDSAMYLCANSLETSGSSQYFGPGTRLTVL.

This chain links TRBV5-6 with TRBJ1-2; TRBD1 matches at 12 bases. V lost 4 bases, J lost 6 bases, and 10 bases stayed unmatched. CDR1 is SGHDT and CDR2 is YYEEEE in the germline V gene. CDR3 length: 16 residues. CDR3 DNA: TGTGCCAGCAGCCCCAAACCGGGACAGGGGGCGGATGGCTACACCTTC. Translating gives CASSPKPGQGADGYTF. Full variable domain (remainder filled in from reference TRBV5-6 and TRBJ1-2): DAGVTQSPTHLIKTRGQQVTLRCSPKSGHDTVSWYQQALGQGPQFIFQYYEEEERQRGNFPDRFSGHQFPNYSSELNVNALLLGDSALYLCASSPKPGQGADGYTFGSGTRLTVV.

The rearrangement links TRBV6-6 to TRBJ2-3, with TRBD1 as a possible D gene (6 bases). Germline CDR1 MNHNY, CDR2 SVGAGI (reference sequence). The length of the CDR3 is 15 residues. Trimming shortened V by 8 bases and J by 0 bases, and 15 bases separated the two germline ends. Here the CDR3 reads CASGKTGSSTDTQYF. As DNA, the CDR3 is TGTGCCAGCGGGAAAACAGGGTCTAGCACAGATACGCAGTATTTT.

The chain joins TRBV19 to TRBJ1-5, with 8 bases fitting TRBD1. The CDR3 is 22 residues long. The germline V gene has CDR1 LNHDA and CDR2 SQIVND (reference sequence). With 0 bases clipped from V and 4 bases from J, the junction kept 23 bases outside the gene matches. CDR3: CASSIDEFLRGGRGLFNQPQHF. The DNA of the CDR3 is TGTGCCAGTAGTATAGATGAATTTTTGCGGGGAGGCAGGGGGCTATTTAATCAGCCCCAGCATTTT.

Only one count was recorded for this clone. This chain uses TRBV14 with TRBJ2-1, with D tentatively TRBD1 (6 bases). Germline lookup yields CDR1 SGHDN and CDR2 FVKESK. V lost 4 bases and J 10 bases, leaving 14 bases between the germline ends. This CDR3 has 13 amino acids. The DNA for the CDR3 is TGTGCCAGCAGCCTCATAGGGGGTCGGGAGCAGTTCTTC. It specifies CASSLIGGREQFF.

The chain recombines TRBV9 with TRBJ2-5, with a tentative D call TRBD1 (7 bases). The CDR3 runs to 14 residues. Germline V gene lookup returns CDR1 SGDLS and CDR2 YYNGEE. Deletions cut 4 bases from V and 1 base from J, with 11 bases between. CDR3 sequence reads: CASSLRGAQETQYF. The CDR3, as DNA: TGTGCCAGCAGCCTCAGGGGGGCCCAAGAGACCCAGTACTTC.

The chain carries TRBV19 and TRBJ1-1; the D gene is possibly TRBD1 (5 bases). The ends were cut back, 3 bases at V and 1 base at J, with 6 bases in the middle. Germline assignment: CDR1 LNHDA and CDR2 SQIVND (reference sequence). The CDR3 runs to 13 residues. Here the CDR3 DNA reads TGTGCCAGTAGTATGGGGGGGAACACTGAAGCTTTCTTT. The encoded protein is CASSMGGNTEAFF. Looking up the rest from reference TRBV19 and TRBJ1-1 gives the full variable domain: DGGITQSPKYLFRKEGQNVTLSCEQNLNHDAMYWYRQDPGQGLRLIYYSQIVNDFQKGDIAEGYSVSREKKESFPLTVTSAQKNPTAFYLCASSMGGNTEAFFGQGTRLTVV.

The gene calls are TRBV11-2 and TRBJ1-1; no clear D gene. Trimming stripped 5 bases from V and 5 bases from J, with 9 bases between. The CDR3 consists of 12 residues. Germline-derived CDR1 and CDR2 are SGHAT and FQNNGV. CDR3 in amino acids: CASSRSWTEAFF. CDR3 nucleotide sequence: TGTGCCAGCAGCCGGAGTTGGACTGAAGCTTTCTTT.

In DNA, the CDR3 is TGTGCCAGCAGCTTAAGGCCGCGGGGGGGCTCCTACAATGAGCAGTTCTTC. Its translation is CASSLRPRGGSYNEQFF. The V gene is TRBV11-2, the J gene TRBJ2-1; 9 bases match TRBD2. The ends lost 2 bases at V and 0 bases at J; junction bases unmatched: 5. The CDR3 is made up of 17 amino acids. CDR1 is SGHAT and CDR2 is FQNNGV in the germline V gene.

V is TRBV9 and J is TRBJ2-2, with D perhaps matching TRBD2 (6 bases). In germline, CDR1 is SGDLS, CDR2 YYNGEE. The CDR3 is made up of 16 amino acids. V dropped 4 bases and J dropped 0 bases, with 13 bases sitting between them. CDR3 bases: TGTGCCAGCAGCCGCCTGGGGGGACCGAACACCGGGGAGCTGTTTTTT. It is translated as CASSRLGGPNTGELFF.

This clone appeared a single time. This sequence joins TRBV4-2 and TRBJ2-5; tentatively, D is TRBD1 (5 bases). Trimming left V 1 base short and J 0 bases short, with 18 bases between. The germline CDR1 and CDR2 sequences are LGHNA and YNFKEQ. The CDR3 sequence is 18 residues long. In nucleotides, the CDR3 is TGTGCCAGCAGCCAAGGGCAGGGTGCCCGATCTAACCAAGAGACCCAGTACTTC. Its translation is CASSQGQGARSNQETQYF.

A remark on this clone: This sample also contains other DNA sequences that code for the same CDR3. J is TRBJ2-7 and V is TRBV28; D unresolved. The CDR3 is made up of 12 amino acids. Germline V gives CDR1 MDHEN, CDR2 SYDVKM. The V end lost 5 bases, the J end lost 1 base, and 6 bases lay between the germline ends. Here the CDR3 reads CASSLISYEQYF. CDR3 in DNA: TGTGCCAGCAGTCTAATTTCCTACGAGCAGTACTTC. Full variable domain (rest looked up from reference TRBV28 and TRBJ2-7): DVKVTQSSRYLVKRTGEKVFLECVQDMDHENMFWYRQDPGLGLRLIYFSYDVKMKEKGDIPEGYSVSREKKERFSLILESASTNQTSMYLCASSLISYEQYFGPGTRLTVT.

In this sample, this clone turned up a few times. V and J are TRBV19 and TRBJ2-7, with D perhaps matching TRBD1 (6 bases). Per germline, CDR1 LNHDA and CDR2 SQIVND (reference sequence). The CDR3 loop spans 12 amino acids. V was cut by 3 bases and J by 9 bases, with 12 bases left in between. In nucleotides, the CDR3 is TGTGCCAGTAGTATTCCTCAGGGGTGGCAGTACTTC. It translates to CASSIPQGWQYF.

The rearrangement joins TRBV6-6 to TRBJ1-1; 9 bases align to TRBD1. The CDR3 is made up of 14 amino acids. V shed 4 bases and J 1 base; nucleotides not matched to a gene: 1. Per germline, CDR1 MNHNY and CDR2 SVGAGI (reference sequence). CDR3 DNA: TGTGCCAGCAGTTGGGGACAGGGGAACACTGAAGCTTTCTTT. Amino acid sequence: CASSWGQGNTEAFF.

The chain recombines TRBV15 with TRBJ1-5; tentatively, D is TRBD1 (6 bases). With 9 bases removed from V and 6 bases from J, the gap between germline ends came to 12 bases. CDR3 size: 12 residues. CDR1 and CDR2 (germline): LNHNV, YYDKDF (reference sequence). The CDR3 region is CATSQGGQPQHF. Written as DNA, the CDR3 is TGTGCCACATCACAGGGCGGTCAGCCCCAGCATTTT.

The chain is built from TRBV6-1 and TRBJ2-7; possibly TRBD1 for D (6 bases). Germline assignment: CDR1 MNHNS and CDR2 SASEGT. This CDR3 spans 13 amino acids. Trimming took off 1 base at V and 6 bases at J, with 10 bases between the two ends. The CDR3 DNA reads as TGTGCCAGCAGTGAAGGATGGACAGCCGAGCAGTACTTC. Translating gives CASSEGWTAEQYF.

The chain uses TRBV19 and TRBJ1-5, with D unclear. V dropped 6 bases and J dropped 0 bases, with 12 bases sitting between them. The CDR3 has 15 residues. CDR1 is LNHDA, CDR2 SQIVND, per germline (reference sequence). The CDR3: CASRSGGNSNQPQHF. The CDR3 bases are TGTGCCAGTAGATCGGGAGGAAATAGCAATCAGCCCCAGCATTTT.

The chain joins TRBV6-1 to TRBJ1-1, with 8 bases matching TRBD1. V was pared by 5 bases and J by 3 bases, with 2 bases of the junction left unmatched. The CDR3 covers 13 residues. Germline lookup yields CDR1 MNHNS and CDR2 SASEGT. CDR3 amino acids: CASSPQGDTEAFF. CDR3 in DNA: TGTGCCAGCAGTCCACAGGGGGACACTGAAGCTTTCTTT.

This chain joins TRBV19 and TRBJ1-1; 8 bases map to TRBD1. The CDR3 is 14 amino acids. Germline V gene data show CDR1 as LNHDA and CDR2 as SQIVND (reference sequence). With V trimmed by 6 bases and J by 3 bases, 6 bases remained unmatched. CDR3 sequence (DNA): TGTGCCAGTAGCTACCAGGGGGCCGACACTGAAGCTTTCTTT. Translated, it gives CASSYQGADTEAFF.